This TCR beta chain comes out of a study of control samples from healthy donors and cancer patients. Trimming removed 6 bases from V and 3 bases from J; junction bases left unmatched: 3. This CDR3 has 14 residues. Germline CDR1 reads MNHEY; CDR2 reads SVGAGI. Method: immunoSEQ multiplex PCR; TCRdb's copy keeps in-frame clones and lacks some. The table has 95,000 to 100,000 clones, around nine tenths seen once; the top ten hold about 7.8%. This clonotype originated in a man younger than 45 in good health. Sequences were obtained from blood. This rearrangement joins TRBV6-5 to TRBJ2-1; 9 bases map to TRBD1. This chain's CDR3 is CASSPGQGYNEQFF. The CDR3 DNA sequence: TGTGCCAGCAGCCCGGGACAGGGCTACAATGAGCAGTTCTTC.